This TCR beta chain was recovered during a study of blood T cell repertoires in COVID-19. The repertoire was sequenced with immunoSEQ multiplex PCR; TCRdb's copy has only in-frame clones and lacks some. The data hold around 140,000 clones, with about nine tenths observed a single time. The germline CDR1 and CDR2 sequences are LGHNT and FRNRAP. Deletions cut 5 bases from V and 0 bases from J, with 10 bases between. The CDR3 contains 14 residues. The material sequenced was peripheral blood. The rearrangement links TRBV12-5 to TRBJ1-1, with a tentative D call TRBD1 (6 bases). This clonotype originated in a man aged 45-60 years with active COVID-19. CDR3 nucleotide sequence: TGTGCTAGTGGTCCACAGGGAATGAACACTGAAGCTTTCTTT. This translates into CASGPQGMNTEAFF.